Below are 30 T cell receptor beta chains sequenced from a single sample in a study of vaccination and CD4 T cells after COVID-19. Sequencing of cultured CD4+ T cell DNA used the Oncomine TCR Beta short-read assay. TCRdb itself ran the PCR reads through MiXCR, one entry per CDR3 protein. The profile shows 6,500 to 7,500 distinct CDR3 sequences, around 33% of them singletons. Treatment reported: roughly 10-day PBMC culture with coronavirus spike peptide pools or control peptides (ViraFEST assay). Prior to the COVID-19 pandemic (2011-2018), the unexposed donor's CD4+ T cells were collected. The antigens these receptors bind are not known. Material for sequencing was CD4+ T cells from blood, cultured in vitro. These receptors were taken from a human donor in good health.

This clonotype was observed a handful of times. The chain is built from TRBV6-1 and TRBJ1-5, with unresolved D. Trimming shortened V by 3 bases and J by 2 bases, and 11 bases separated the two germline ends. The CDR3 is 15 residues long. Germline V CDR1 and CDR2: MNHNS, SASEGT. CDR3 in amino acids: CASSEGRYGNQPQHF. Written as DNA, the CDR3 is TGTGCCAGCAGTGAGGGGAGGTATGGCAATCAGCCCCAGCATTTT.

The genes are TRBV19 and TRBJ1-6; no reliable D call. Germline assignment: CDR1 LNHDA and CDR2 SQIVND (reference sequence). CDR3 length: 14 amino acids. Trimming pared 2 bases from V and 8 bases from J, leaving 10 bases between. CDR3: CASSITQAYSPLHF. The CDR3 DNA reads TGTGCCAGTAGTATAACGCAAGCCTATTCACCCCTCCACTTT.

This clonotype has only a few counts. V usage is TRBV19 and J usage is TRBJ1-5; D is possibly TRBD1 (5 bases). Trimming stripped 3 bases from V and 7 bases from J, with 10 bases between. The CDR3 is 13 amino acids. CDR1 is LNHDA, CDR2 SQIVND, per germline (reference sequence). DNA for the CDR3: TGTGCCAGTAGTATGATGGGGCCGCAGCCCCAGCATTTT. It codes for CASSMMGPQPQHF.

The chain's CDR3 is CASSKGGDTQYF. The CDR3 nucleotides are TGTGCCAGCAGTAAAGGCGGGGATACGCAGTATTTT. This chain links TRBV6-1 with TRBJ2-3; weak D call: TRBD2 (5 bases). This CDR3 is built from 12 residues. With 5 bases removed from V and 6 bases from J, the gap between germline ends came to 9 bases. Germline CDR1 reads MNHNS; CDR2 reads SASEGT.

The chain joins TRBV10-3 to TRBJ1-1; D call uncertain. Trimming pared 7 bases from V and 3 bases from J, leaving 15 bases between. Germline V gene sequence: CDR1 ENHRY, CDR2 SYGVKD. The CDR3 is 14 residues long. In DNA form, the CDR3 reads TGTGCCATCATGGGAGATATAGGGTACACTGAAGCTTTCTTT. This encodes CAIMGDIGYTEAFF.

This chain links TRBV7-3 with TRBJ2-5; D might be TRBD1 or TRBD2, each matching 5 bases. The V gene lost 6 bases and the J gene lost 5 bases, with 16 bases spanning the gap. There are 14 residues in the CDR3. CDR1 is SGHTA, CDR2 FQGTGA, per germline. The CDR3 loop is CASRRTRDPETQYF. The CDR3 region has the DNA TGTGCCAGCAGGAGAACAAGGGACCCGGAGACCCAGTACTTC.

The chain uses TRBV4-2 and TRBJ2-3; TRBD2 agrees at 9 bases. From germline, CDR1 is LGHNA and CDR2 YNFKEQ. This CDR3 has 15 residues. The J segment lost 4 bases and the V segment lost 0 bases, leaving 2 bases of the junction unmatched. For the CDR3, the DNA is TGTGCCAGCAGCCAAGAGCGGGGGGGCCCAGATACGCAGTATTTT. It codes for CASSQERGGPDTQYF.

The genes are TRBV11-2 and TRBJ1-6; 8 bases are a match to TRBD1. Trimming at V came to 3 bases and at J to 1 base, leaving 2 bases not matched to a gene. The CDR3 length is 16 residues. Germline assignment: CDR1 SGHAT and CDR2 FQNNGV. The CDR3 sequence is CASSFRDRSYNSPLHF. CDR3 nucleotides: TGTGCCAGCAGCTTCCGGGACAGGTCCTATAATTCACCCCTCCACTTT.

The chain joins TRBV6-1 to TRBJ2-4; D is uncertain. Trimming took off 4 bases at V and 0 bases at J, with 10 bases between the two ends. Germline lookup yields CDR1 MNHNS and CDR2 SASEGT. The CDR3 has 15 residues. As DNA, the CDR3 is TGTGCCAGCAGTGGGCAGCCGCTAGCCAAAAACATTCAGTACTTC. This codes for CASSGQPLAKNIQYF.

The chain uses TRBV20-1 and TRBJ1-1; D uncertain. Germline V CDR1 and CDR2: DFQATT, SNEGSKA (reference sequence). Between the trimmed V and J ends, which lost 0 bases and 4 bases, there was a span of 6 bases. The CDR3 runs 12 residues. In nucleotides, the CDR3 is TGCAGTGCTAGAGACAGGATCACTGAAGCTTTCTTT. As protein: CSARDRITEAFF.

The chain employs TRBV18 and TRBJ2-7, with D unclear. V shed 6 bases and J shed 0 bases, with 12 bases lying between them. The CDR3 runs 14 residues. The germline V gene encodes CDR1 KGHSH and CDR2 LQKENI. The CDR3 DNA sequence: TGTGCCAGCTCTCCTCGTCCCGACTCCTACGAGCAGTACTTC. Its protein product is CASSPRPDSYEQYF.

This clonotype has only a few counts. The chain links TRBV11-2 to TRBJ1-1; D not resolved. From germline, CDR1 is SGHAT and CDR2 FQNNGV. The ends were cut back, 6 bases at V and 1 base at J, with 12 bases in the middle. This CDR3 has 14 amino acids. CDR3 DNA sequence: TGTGCCAGCAGGCTCGAGGCTGCGAACACTGAAGCTTTCTTT. This translates into CASRLEAANTEAFF.

The chain carries TRBV6-1 and TRBJ2-7; TRBD1 agrees at 9 bases. V shed 9 bases, J shed 1 base, and the junction held 10 bases outside the gene matches. Germline V gene lookup returns CDR1 MNHNS and CDR2 SASEGT. The CDR3 loop spans 15 amino acids. DNA for the CDR3: TGTGCCAGTCTCCGGGACAGGGACATTTCCTACGAGCAGTACTTC. Protein: CASLRDRDISYEQYF.

CDR3 protein: CASRSGQGGELFF. For the CDR3, the DNA is TGCGCCAGCAGGTCCGGACAGGGCGGGGAGCTGTTTTTT. The chain is built from TRBV5-1 and TRBJ2-2, with TRBD1 matching 8 bases. CDR1 and CDR2 (germline): SGHRS, YFSETQ. The CDR3 has 13 residues. With V trimmed by 5 bases and J by 7 bases, 4 bases remained unmatched.

The chain couples TRBV6-2 or TRBV6-3 to TRBJ1-6; a possible D gene is TRBD1 (6 bases). Germline CDR1 reads MNHEY; CDR2 reads SVGEGT. The germline V and J ends were trimmed by 6 bases and 11 bases, with 23 bases remaining between them. The length of the CDR3 is 16 residues. The CDR3 DNA follows: TGTGCCAGCAGCTTCACGGGGGGCGGAGGTGAGGCACCCCTCCACTTT. Its translation is CASSFTGGGGEAPLHF.

A few counts support this clonotype. V gene TRBV7-2 combines with J gene TRBJ1-1; D call uncertain. V gave up 5 bases and J gave up 1 base, with 17 bases separating them. The CDR3 runs 16 residues. Germline CDR1 and CDR2: SGHTA and FQGNSA. In DNA, the CDR3 is TGTGCCAGCAGCCCCCAACCCCACGCAGGGAACACTGAAGCTTTCTTT. This codes for CASSPQPHAGNTEAFF.

This rearrangement joins TRBV2 to TRBJ1-3; D is possibly TRBD1 (6 bases). This CDR3 is 12 amino acids long. Germline V gene lookup returns CDR1 SNHLY and CDR2 FYNNEI. V lost 8 bases and J lost 3, with 8 bases in between. CDR3 loop: CASRDNGNTIYF. The CDR3, as DNA: TGTGCCAGCCGGGACAATGGAAACACCATATATTTT.

The chain carries TRBV12-3 or TRBV12-4 and TRBJ2-6; 9 nucleotides line up with TRBD1. With V trimmed by 6 bases and J by 7 bases, 7 bases remained unmatched. The CDR3 spans 15 residues. CDR3 coding DNA: TGTGCCAGCAGCCAAACAGGGGGCGACGCCAACGTCCTGACTTTC. Amino acids: CASSQTGGDANVLTF.

The rearrangement joins TRBV4-1 to TRBJ1-2, with 12 bases lining up with TRBD1. This CDR3 is built from 20 residues. The trim removed 0 bases at V and 8 bases at J, leaving 19 bases unmatched. Germline-derived CDR1 and CDR2 are MGHRA and YSYEKL. CDR3 coding DNA: TGCGCCAGCAGCCAAGAGGGGACAGGGGGCGTTATAGGCCCGAAGGGGGGCTACACCTTC. It is translated as CASSQEGTGGVIGPKGGYTF.

By sample fraction, this clonotype is large. The chain uses TRBV20-1 and TRBJ2-7; D possibly corresponds to TRBD2 (5 bases). The ends were cut back, 3 bases at V and 0 bases at J, with 15 bases in the middle. CDR3 length: 15 amino acids. The germline gives CDR1 DFQATT, CDR2 SNEGSKA (reference sequence). Written as DNA, the CDR3 is TGCAGTGCTAGGAGGAGGAGCCTCCTCTCCTACGAGCAGTACTTC. It is translated as CSARRRSLLSYEQYF.

V gene TRBV7-9 combines with J gene TRBJ2-3; D may be TRBD2 (6 bases). Germline-derived CDR1 and CDR2 are SEHNR and FQNEAQ (reference sequence). The length of the CDR3 is 16 residues. V lost 0 bases and J lost 4, with 14 bases in between. The DNA of the CDR3 is TGTGCCAGCAGCTTAGCGGTGGGGGGAGGCGCAGATACGCAGTATTTT. Translation gives CASSLAVGGGADTQYF.

The chain recombines TRBV9 with TRBJ2-5; D is possibly TRBD1 (6 bases). Germline V gene sequence: CDR1 SGDLS, CDR2 YYNGEE. The V end lost 1 base, the J end lost 5 bases, and 9 bases lay between the germline ends. This CDR3 comprises 13 residues. CDR3 region: CASSVLGGETQYF. The CDR3 bases are TGTGCCAGCAGCGTACTAGGGGGTGAGACCCAGTACTTC.

This chain connects TRBV5-1 to TRBJ2-2; 7 bases map to TRBD1. The junction had 8 bases not matched to a gene; V was cut back by 4 bases and J by 5 bases. The germline V gene encodes CDR1 SGHRS and CDR2 YFSETQ. The CDR3 runs 15 residues. The CDR3 loop is CASSPGTVQTGELFF. The CDR3, as DNA: TGCGCCAGCAGCCCGGGGACAGTCCAAACCGGGGAGCTGTTTTTT.

V and J are TRBV6-1 and TRBJ1-2; D is perhaps TRBD1 (5 bases). Trimming shortened V by 6 bases and J by 7 bases, and 18 bases separated the two germline ends. Germline CDR1 and CDR2: MNHNS and SASEGT. The CDR3 length is 14 residues. The CDR3 bases are TGTGCCAGCAGGGTCCGGGACGCCCCTATTGGCTACACCTTC. Its translation: CASRVRDAPIGYTF.

The rearrangement joins TRBV29-1 to TRBJ2-3; D possibly uses TRBD1 or TRBD2 (7 bases each). CDR1 and CDR2 from the germline V gene are SQVTM and ANQGSEA. The CDR3 is 14 residues long. Trimming left V 3 bases short and J 1 base short, with 11 bases between. In DNA form, the CDR3 reads TGCAGCGTTGAGCAGGGGGGGGGCACAGATACGCAGTATTTT. Translated: CSVEQGGGTDTQYF.

The chain joins TRBV5-1 to TRBJ1-1; 11 nucleotides agree with TRBD1. V shed 4 bases, J shed 0 bases, and the junction held 8 bases outside the gene matches. CDR1 is SGHRS and CDR2 is YFSETQ in the germline V gene. The CDR3 loop spans 17 amino acids. This CDR3 reads CASSPRTGGPMNTEAFF. The CDR3 DNA is TGCGCCAGCAGCCCACGGACAGGGGGCCCTATGAACACTGAAGCTTTCTTT.

The rearrangement joins TRBV19 to TRBJ2-7; possible D gene TRBD2, 7 bases. Germline assignment: CDR1 LNHDA and CDR2 SQIVND (reference sequence). The CDR3 is made up of 13 amino acids. Trimming shortened V by 7 bases and J by 7 bases, and 17 bases separated the two germline ends. The CDR3 here is CASKGGSGREQYF. DNA of the CDR3: TGTGCCAGTAAGGGGGGGTCAGGGCGTGAGCAGTACTTC.

The chain has TRBV30 and TRBJ1-1; the D is unclear. Trimming removed 1 base from V and 4 bases from J, with 10 bases in between. Per the germline V gene, CDR1 is GTSNPN and CDR2 is SVGIG (reference sequence). This CDR3 is built from 13 residues. The chain's CDR3 is CAWSGTSGTEAFF. CDR3 nucleotides: TGTGCCTGGAGTGGAACCTCGGGCACTGAAGCTTTCTTT.

This clonotype has a handful of counts. The rearrangement links TRBV12-3 or TRBV12-4 to TRBJ1-2; D remains unclear. Trimming left V 3 bases short and J 4 bases short, with 9 bases between. The CDR3 extends over 13 amino acids. The CDR3 sequence is CASSFGRIYGYTF. DNA for the CDR3: TGTGCCAGCAGTTTTGGGCGGATCTATGGCTACACCTTC.

The chain is built from TRBV20-1 and TRBJ2-5, with TRBD1 matching 7 bases. Germline V CDR1 and CDR2: DFQATT, SNEGSKA (reference sequence). V shed 6 bases, J shed 2 bases, and the junction held 3 bases outside the gene matches. This CDR3 is built from 12 residues. The chain's CDR3 is CSASTGQETQYF. DNA of the CDR3: TGCAGTGCCTCGACAGGGCAAGAGACCCAGTACTTC.